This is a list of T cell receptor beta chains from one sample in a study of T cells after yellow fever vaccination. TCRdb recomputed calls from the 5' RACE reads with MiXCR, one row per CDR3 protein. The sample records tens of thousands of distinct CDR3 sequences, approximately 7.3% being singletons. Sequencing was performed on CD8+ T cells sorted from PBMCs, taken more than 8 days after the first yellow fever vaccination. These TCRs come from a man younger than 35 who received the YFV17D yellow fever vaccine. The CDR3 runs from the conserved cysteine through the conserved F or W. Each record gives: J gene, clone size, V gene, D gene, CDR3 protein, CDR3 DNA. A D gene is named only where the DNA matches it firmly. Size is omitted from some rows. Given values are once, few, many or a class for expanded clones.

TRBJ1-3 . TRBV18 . CASSPYSTGNTIYF TGTGCCAGCTCACCATACAGTACTGGAAACACCATATATTTT
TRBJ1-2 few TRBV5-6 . CASSLLGHNYGYTF TGTGCCAGCAGCTTGTTAGGGCATAACTATGGCTACACCTTC
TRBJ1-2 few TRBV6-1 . CASSEGGAIYGYTF TGTGCCAGCAGTGAAGGGGGCGCGATATATGGCTACACCTTC
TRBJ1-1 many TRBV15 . CATSRDKARFNTEAFF TGTGCCACCAGCAGAGATAAGGCGAGATTCAACACTGAAGCTTTCTTT
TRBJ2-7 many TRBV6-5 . CASSYSSTGAYEQYF TGTGCCAGCAGTTACTCGTCGACTGGGGCCTACGAGCAGTACTTC
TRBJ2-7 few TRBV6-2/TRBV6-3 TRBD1 CASSSRDRDYEQYF TGTGCCAGCAGCTCCCGGGACAGGGACTACGAGCAGTACTTC
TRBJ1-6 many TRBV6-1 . CASRWGTANSPLHF TGTGCCAGCAGATGGGGGACGGCTAATTCACCCCTCCACTTT
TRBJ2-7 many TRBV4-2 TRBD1 CASSQEAGQGLKEQYF TGTGCCAGCAGCCAAGAAGCAGGACAGGGCCTTAAGGAGCAGTACTTC
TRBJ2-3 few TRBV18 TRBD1 CASSPTGAPTDTQYF TGTGCCAGCTCACCCACAGGGGCCCCCACAGATACGCAGTATTTT
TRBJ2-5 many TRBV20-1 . CSGSEWRGKGETQYF TGCAGTGGGTCGGAATGGAGGGGGAAAGGGGAGACCCAGTACTTC
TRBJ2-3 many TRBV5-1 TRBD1 CASSARQGAYTDTQYF TGCGCCAGCAGCGCGAGACAGGGGGCCTACACAGATACGCAGTATTTT
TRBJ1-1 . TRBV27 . CASSLAGRKGLNTEAFF TGTGCCAGCAGTTTAGCGGGGCGCAAGGGGCTGAACACTGAAGCTTTCTTT
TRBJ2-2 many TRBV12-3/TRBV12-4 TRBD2 CASTPRASGGLFF TGTGCCAGCACCCCTCGAGCTAGCGGGGGGCTGTTTTTT
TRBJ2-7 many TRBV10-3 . CAISGVLTPSEQYF TGTGCCATCAGTGGTGTACTAACCCCCAGCGAGCAGTACTTC
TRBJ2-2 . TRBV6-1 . CASSRTANTGELFF TGTGCCAGCAGTAGGACAGCAAACACCGGGGAGCTGTTTTTT
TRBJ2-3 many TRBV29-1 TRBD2 CSVAGLAATDTQYF TGCAGCGTTGCGGGACTAGCGGCCACAGATACGCAGTATTTT
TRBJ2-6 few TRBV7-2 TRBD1 CASSPWTGGEANVLTF TGTGCCAGCAGCCCCTGGACAGGGGGCGAGGCCAACGTCCTGACTTTC
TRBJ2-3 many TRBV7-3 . CASSSLPGADTQYF TGTGCCAGCAGCTCCCTTCCCGGGGCGGATACGCAGTATTTT
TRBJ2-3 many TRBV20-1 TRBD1 CSADRTGSWPDTQYF TGCAGTGCTGACCGGACAGGGTCGTGGCCAGATACGCAGTATTTT
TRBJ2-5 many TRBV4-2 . CASSHYGGQETQYF TGTGCCAGCAGCCATTACGGGGGACAAGAGACCCAGTACTTC
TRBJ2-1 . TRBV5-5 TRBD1 CASSSWTGLINEQFF TGTGCCAGCAGCTCGTGGACAGGCCTTATCAATGAGCAGTTCTTC
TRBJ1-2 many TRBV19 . CASKGGGYTF TGTGCCAGTAAGGGAGGTGGCTACACCTTC
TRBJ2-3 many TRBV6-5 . CASSYTWSGESTDTQYF TGTGCCAGCAGTTACACTTGGTCGGGGGAATCAACAGATACGCAGTATTTT
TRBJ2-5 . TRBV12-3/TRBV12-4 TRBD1 CASRPPRQGMPQETQYF TGTGCCAGCAGACCACCCAGACAGGGAATGCCTCAAGAGACCCAGTACTTC
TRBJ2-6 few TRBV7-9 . CASSLGVRLSGANVLTF TGTGCCAGCAGCTTAGGGGTGAGACTCTCTGGGGCCAACGTCCTGACTTTC
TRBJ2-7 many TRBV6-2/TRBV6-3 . CASSYFRGNEQYF TGTGCCAGCAGTTATTTCAGGGGAAACGAGCAGTACTTC
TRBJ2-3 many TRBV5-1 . CASSGPQADTQYF TGCGCCAGCAGTGGCCCCCAAGCAGATACGCAGTATTTT
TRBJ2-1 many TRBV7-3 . CASSLIEGAGANEQFF TGTGCCAGCAGCTTGATCGAAGGGGCGGGGGCCAATGAGCAGTTCTTC
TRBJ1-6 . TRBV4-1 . CASSQAGIISPLHF TGCGCCAGCAGCCAAGCGGGTATTATTTCACCCCTCCACTTT
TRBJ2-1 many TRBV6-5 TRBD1 CASSDRVNEQFF TGTGCCAGCAGTGACAGGGTAAATGAGCAGTTCTTC
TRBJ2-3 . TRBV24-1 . CATSDEPRTGDTQYF TGTGCCACCAGTGACGAGCCGAGGACGGGAGATACGCAGTATTTT
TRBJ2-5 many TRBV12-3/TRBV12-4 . CASSFTGEETQYF TGTGCCAGCAGTTTCACGGGGGAAGAGACCCAGTACTTC
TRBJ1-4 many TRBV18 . CASSRRRENEKLFF TGTGCCAGCTCACGGCGGAGAGAAAATGAAAAACTGTTTTTT
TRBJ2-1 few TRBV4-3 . CASSPGGRYNEQFF TGCGCCAGCAGCCCTGGGGGACGGTACAATGAGCAGTTCTTC
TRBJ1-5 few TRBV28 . CASSLLAASNQPQHF TGTGCCAGCAGTTTACTAGCAGCAAGCAATCAGCCCCAGCATTTT
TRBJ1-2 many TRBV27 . CASSFSPVHGYTF TGTGCCAGCAGTTTTAGTCCCGTCCATGGCTACACCTTC
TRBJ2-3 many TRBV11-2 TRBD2 CASNLASGGSTDTQYF TGTGCCAGCAACTTGGCTAGCGGGGGGTCCACAGATACGCAGTATTTT
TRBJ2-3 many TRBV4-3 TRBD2 CASSQELAGGPTDTQYF TGCGCCAGCAGCCAAGAACTAGCGGGGGGCCCGACAGATACGCAGTATTTT
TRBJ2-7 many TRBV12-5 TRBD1 CASGFGTGIYEQYF TGTGCTAGTGGTTTTGGGACAGGGATCTACGAGCAGTACTTC
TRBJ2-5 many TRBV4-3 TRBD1 CASSQERGVWDRGLETQYF TGCGCCAGCAGCCAAGAAAGGGGTGTGTGGGACAGGGGTTTAGAGACCCAGTACTTC
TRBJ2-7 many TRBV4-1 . CASSQDPDYVTYEQYF TGCGCCAGCAGCCAAGATCCGGACTATGTCACCTACGAGCAGTACTTC
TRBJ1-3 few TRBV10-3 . CAISESSGESPDNTIYF TGTGCCATCAGTGAGTCTTCGGGAGAGAGCCCGGACAACACCATATATTTT
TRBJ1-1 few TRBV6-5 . CASSYLRTGTDEAFF TGTGCCAGCAGTTACCTCCGGACCGGGACGGATGAAGCTTTCTTT
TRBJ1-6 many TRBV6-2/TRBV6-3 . CASSSTRWGLNNSPLHF TGTGCCAGCAGTTCGACACGCTGGGGGCTAAATAATTCACCCCTCCACTTT
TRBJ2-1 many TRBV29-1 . CSVEDGHVRQLNEQFF TGCAGCGTTGAAGATGGCCACGTCAGGCAGCTCAATGAGCAGTTCTTC
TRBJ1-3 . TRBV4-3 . CASSQGDLGNTIYF TGCGCCAGCAGCCAAGGGGACCTCGGAAACACCATATATTTT
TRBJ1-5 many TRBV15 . CATSRLGNQPQHF TGTGCCACCAGCAGACTGGGGAATCAGCCCCAGCATTTT
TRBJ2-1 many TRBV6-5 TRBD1 CASSSGTASYNEQFF TGTGCCAGCAGTTCCGGGACAGCCTCCTACAATGAGCAGTTCTTC
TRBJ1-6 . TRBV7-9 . CASSSGPAKYYNSPLHF TGTGCCAGCAGCTCTGGGCCAGCAAAATACTATAATTCACCCCTCCACTTT
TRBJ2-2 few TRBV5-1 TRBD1 CASSWTGTENTGELFF TGCGCCAGCAGCTGGACCGGGACAGAAAACACCGGGGAGCTGTTTTTT
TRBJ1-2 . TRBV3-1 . CASSQDPGGDPYGYTF TGTGCCAGCAGCCAAGATCCGGGGGGGGACCCCTATGGCTACACCTTC
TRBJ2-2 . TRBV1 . CTSSQDRETTGELFF TGCACCAGCAGCCAAGACAGGGAAACCACCGGGGAGCTGTTTTTT
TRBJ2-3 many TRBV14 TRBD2 CASNHRGVGTDTQYF TGTGCCAGCAACCACCGGGGGGTCGGCACAGATACGCAGTATTTT
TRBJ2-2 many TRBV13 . CASSLGGPGELFF TGTGCCAGCAGCTTAGGTGGTCCCGGGGAGCTGTTTTTT